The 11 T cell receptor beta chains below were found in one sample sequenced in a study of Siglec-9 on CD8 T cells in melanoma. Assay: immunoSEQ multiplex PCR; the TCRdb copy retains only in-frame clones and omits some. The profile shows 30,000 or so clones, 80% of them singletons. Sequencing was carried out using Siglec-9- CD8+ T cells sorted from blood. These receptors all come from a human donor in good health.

The CDR3 sequence: CASSDRLRSYEQYV. Written as DNA, the CDR3 is TGTGCCAGCAGTGACCGACTGCGCTCCTACGAGCAGTACGTC. The genes are TRBV6-4 and TRBJ2-7; D unresolved. Germline V gives CDR1 MRHNA, CDR2 SNTAGT. V dropped 2 bases and J dropped 0 bases, with 8 bases sitting between them. The CDR3 spans 14 residues.

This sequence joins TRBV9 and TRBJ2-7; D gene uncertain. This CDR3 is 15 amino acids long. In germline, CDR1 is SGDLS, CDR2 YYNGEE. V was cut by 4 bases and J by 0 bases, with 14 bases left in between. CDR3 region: CASSQAPSGSYEQYF. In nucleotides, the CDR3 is TGTGCCAGCAGCCAGGCCCCATCGGGCTCCTACGAGCAGTACTTC.

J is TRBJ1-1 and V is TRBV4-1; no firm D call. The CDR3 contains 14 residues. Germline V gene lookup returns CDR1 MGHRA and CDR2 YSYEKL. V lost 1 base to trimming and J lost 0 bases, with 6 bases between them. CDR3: CASSQATVNTEAFF. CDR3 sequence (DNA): TGCGCCAGCAGCCAAGCGACGGTGAACACTGAAGCTTTCTTT.

CDR3 in amino acids: CATSRPGSTDTQYF. CDR3 DNA sequence: TGTGCCACCAGCAGACCGGGAAGCACAGATACGCAGTATTTT. This chain uses TRBV15 with TRBJ2-3, with D perhaps matching TRBD2 (5 bases). CDR3 length equals 14 residues. V was cut by 2 bases and J by 0 bases, with 6 bases left in between. Germline V CDR1 and CDR2: LNHNV, YYDKDF (reference sequence).

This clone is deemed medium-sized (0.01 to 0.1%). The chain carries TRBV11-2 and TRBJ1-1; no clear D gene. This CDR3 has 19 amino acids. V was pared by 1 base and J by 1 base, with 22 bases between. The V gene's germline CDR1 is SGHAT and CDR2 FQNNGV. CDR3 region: CASSLAYGAGARRNTEAFF. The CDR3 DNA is TGTGCCAGCAGCTTAGCGTATGGTGCCGGTGCCAGGCGGAACACTGAAGCTTTCTTT.

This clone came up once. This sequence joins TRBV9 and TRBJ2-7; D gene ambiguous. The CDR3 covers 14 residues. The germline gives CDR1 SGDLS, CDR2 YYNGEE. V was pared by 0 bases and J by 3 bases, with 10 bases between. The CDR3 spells CASSVVETSYEQYF. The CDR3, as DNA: TGTGCCAGCAGCGTAGTCGAGACAAGCTACGAGCAGTACTTC.

The chain's CDR3 is CASNDGGWGANVLTF. The CDR3 coding sequence is TGTGCCAGCAACGACGGAGGGTGGGGGGCCAACGTCCTGACTTTC. The chain has TRBV5-4 and TRBJ2-6; perhaps TRBD2 as D (6 bases). The germline V gene has CDR1 SGHNT and CDR2 YYREEE (reference sequence). Trimming stripped 6 bases from V and 4 bases from J, with 14 bases between. The CDR3 totals 15 residues.

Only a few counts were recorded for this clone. For the CDR3, the DNA is TGTGCCAGCGGGGCGGGGGGGACTCAGCCCCAGCATTTT. It codes for CASGAGGTQPQHF. The rearrangement joins TRBV6-1 to TRBJ1-5; a weak D match, TRBD1 (5 bases). CDR3 length: 13 amino acids. V gave up 8 bases and J gave up 6 bases, with 14 bases separating them. Germline V gene sequence: CDR1 MNHNS, CDR2 SASEGT.

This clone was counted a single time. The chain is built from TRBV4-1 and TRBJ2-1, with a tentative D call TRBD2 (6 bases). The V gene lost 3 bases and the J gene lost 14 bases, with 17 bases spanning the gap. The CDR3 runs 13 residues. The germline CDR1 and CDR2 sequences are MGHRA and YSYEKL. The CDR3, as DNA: TGCGCCAGCAGCCAGGTACTCGCCGGCGGGGAGTTCTTC. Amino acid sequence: CASSQVLAGGEFF.

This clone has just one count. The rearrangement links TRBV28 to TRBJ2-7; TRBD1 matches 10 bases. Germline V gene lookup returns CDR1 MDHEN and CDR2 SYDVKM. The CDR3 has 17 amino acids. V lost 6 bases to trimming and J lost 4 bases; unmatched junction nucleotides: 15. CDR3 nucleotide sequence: TGTGCCAGCAGCCCTCCCCGGCCAGGGGACAGGGGTTACGAGCAGTACTTC. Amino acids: CASSPPRPGDRGYEQYF. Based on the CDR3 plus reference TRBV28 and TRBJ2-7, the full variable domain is DVKVTQSSRYLVKRTGEKVFLECVQDMDHENMFWYRQDPGLGLRLIYFSYDVKMKEKGDIPEGYSVSREKKERFSLILESASTNQTSMYLCASSPPRPGDRGYEQYFGPGTRLTVT.

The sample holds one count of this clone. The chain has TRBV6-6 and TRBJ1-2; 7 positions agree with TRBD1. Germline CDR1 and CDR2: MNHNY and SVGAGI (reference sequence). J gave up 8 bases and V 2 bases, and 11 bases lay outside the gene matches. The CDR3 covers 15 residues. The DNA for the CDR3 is TGTGCCAGCAGTTACCCCGGACAGGATCTGGAAGGCTACACCTTC. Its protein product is CASSYPGQDLEGYTF.